This T cell receptor beta chain was captured in a study of blood T cell repertoires in COVID-19. The V end was cut by 5 bases, the J end by 3 bases, with 10 bases between. CDR3 length: 13 residues. Here immunoSEQ multiplex PCR was the method, and the copy in TCRdb shows in-frame clones only, minus some. The profile covers about 380,000 clones, with approximately 89% appearing a single time and under 1.5% taken by the ten largest. Sequenced input: PBMCs or T cells enriched from blood (not recorded which). The chain recombines TRBV12-3 or TRBV12-4 with TRBJ1-2; a weak D match, TRBD1 (6 bases). The sequence came from a man younger than 45 who had recovered from COVID-19. Here the CDR3 reads CASSTQGYYGYTF. The CDR3 nucleotides are TGTGCCAGCAGTACCCAGGGGTACTATGGCTACACCTTC.